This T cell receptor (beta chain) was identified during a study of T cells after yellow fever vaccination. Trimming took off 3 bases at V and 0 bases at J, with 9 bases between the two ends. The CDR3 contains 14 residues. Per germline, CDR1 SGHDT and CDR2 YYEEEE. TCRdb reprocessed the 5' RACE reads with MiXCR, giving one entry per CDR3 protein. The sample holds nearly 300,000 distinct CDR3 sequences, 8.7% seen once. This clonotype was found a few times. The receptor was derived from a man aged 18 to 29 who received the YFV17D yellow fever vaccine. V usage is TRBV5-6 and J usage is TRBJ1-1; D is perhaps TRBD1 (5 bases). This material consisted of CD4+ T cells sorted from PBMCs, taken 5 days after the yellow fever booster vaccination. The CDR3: CASSWTSLNTEAFF. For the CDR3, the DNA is TGTGCCAGCAGCTGGACATCTCTGAACACTGAAGCTTTCTTT.